This T cell receptor beta chain originates from a study of cytomegalovirus exposure and HLA in healthy donors. The germline V gene has CDR1 MDHEN and CDR2 SYDVKM. Trimming stripped 6 bases from V and 1 base from J, with 13 bases between. The CDR3 is made up of 14 amino acids. In the PCR, 60 Vbeta and 13 Jbeta primers were used. The repertoire was sequenced with immunoSEQ multiplex PCR; TCRdb's copy has only in-frame clones and lacks some. The data hold more than 150,000 clones, with roughly three quarters observed a single time. This TCR was sampled from a woman aged 25 to 39 in good health and CMV-seropositive. Material: PBMCs. V gene TRBV28 combines with J gene TRBJ2-7, with a tentative D call TRBD1 (6 bases). CDR3 in DNA: TGTGCCAGCAGGGGGACACACGATTCCTACGAGCAGTACTTC. This codes for CASRGTHDSYEQYF.